The clone carrying this TCR beta chain has just a few counts. Its target is not known. These data originate in a study of CD8 T cells in ankylosing spondylitis. As the method for making TCR beta libraries, quantitative 5'-RACE with molecular barcodes was used. TCRdb recomputed calls from the 5' RACE reads with MiXCR, one row per CDR3 protein. Of under 950,000 distinct CDR3 sequences listed, around 20% were seen once; the top ten hold 15% to 20%. Germline V gene sequence: CDR1 MDHEN, CDR2 SYDVKM. Losses at the gene ends were 6 bases for V and 0 bases for J; bases not matched to a gene: 6. This CDR3 region has 16 residues. Study outcomes and limitations: Certain motif variants had earlier appeared in reactive arthritis synovial fluid and blood. Reportedly, significant enrichment of disease-linked clones occurred in matched ankylosing spondylitis synovial fluid. Ankylosing spondylitis blood seemed to carry a telltale TCR beta motif made of roughly 8 highly homologous variants.

The chain is built from TRBV28 and TRBJ2-1; 9 positions match TRBD2. Sequencing input: blood, either unsorted or a sorted T cell fraction (not recorded which). The TCR was taken from a male donor with ankylosing spondylitis. CDR3 region: CASRVAGAYSYNEQFF. For the CDR3, the DNA is TGTGCCAGCAGGGTAGCGGGGGCCTACTCCTACAATGAGCAGTTCTTC. Drawing the rest from reference TRBV28 and TRBJ2-1, the complete variable domain is DVKVTQSSRYLVKRTGEKVFLECVQDMDHENMFWYRQDPGLGLRLIYFSYDVKMKEKGDIPEGYSVSREKKERFSLILESASTNQTSMYLCASRVAGAYSYNEQFFGPGTRLTVL.